One and the same sample provided the 21 T cell receptor beta chains below, sequenced in a study of vaccination and CD4 T cells after COVID-19. The Oncomine TCR Beta short-read assay generated sequence data from the DNA of cultured CD4+ T cells. MiXCR was run by TCRdb on the PCR reads, yielding one entry per CDR3 protein. This sample has approximately 17,000 distinct CDR3 sequences, with about half found just once. Sample time point: late sampling 161 to 241 days after vaccination in a few convalescent patients. Documented treatment: roughly 11-day PBMC culture with coronavirus spike peptide pools or control peptides (ViraFEST assay). No antigen is known for these receptors. The sample in question was CD4+ T cells from blood, cultured in vitro, obtained about 7 months after SARS-CoV-2 vaccination. These receptors were collected from a human donor who had recovered from COVID-19.

In DNA, the CDR3 is TGTGCCAGCAGTCCGCGACAGGGGATTTATGGCTACACCTTC. Amino acid sequence: CASSPRQGIYGYTF. V usage is TRBV6-1 and J usage is TRBJ1-2; 8 bases are shared with TRBD1. The germline V gene encodes CDR1 MNHNS and CDR2 SASEGT. The CDR3 consists of 14 residues. The J segment lost 5 bases and the V segment lost 5 bases, leaving 7 bases of the junction unmatched.

The V call is TRBV19, the J call TRBJ2-5; 8 positions agree with TRBD2. The germline V gene has CDR1 LNHDA and CDR2 SQIVND (reference sequence). V shed 5 bases, J shed 2 bases, and the junction held 7 bases outside the gene matches. The CDR3 length is 15 residues. CDR3 region: CASSPREGRQETQYF. CDR3 nucleotides: TGTGCCAGTAGTCCCCGGGAGGGAAGGCAAGAGACCCAGTACTTC.

The V gene is TRBV20-1, the J gene TRBJ2-5, with TRBD2 identical over 9 bases. CDR3 size: 12 residues. The germline V gene has CDR1 DFQATT and CDR2 SNEGSKA (reference sequence). After removal of 5 bases from V and 4 bases from J, the junction contained 2 bases not matched to a gene. CDR3 region: CSARSGGETQYF. CDR3 DNA: TGCAGTGCTCGTAGCGGGGGAGAGACCCAGTACTTC.

V usage is TRBV24-1 and J usage is TRBJ2-1; tentatively, D is TRBD2 (8 bases). The CDR3 extends over 17 amino acids. The V end was cut by 2 bases, the J end by 0 bases, with 13 bases between. Per the germline V gene, CDR1 is KGHDR and CDR2 is SFDVKD. The CDR3 loop is CATSDSRGTSSYNEQFF. CDR3 bases: TGTGCCACCAGTGATTCCAGGGGGACTAGCTCCTACAATGAGCAGTTCTTC.

The rearrangement links TRBV7-2 to TRBJ1-1, with D possibly matching TRBD1 (6 bases). Trimming left V 3 bases short and J 4 bases short, with 12 bases between. Germline assignment: CDR1 SGHTA and CDR2 FQGNSA. The CDR3 contains 14 residues. Here the CDR3 DNA reads TGTGCCAGCAGCTTCACCCCAGGGGCCACTGAAGCTTTCTTT. Its protein product is CASSFTPGATEAFF. The whole variable domain, remainder taken from reference TRBV7-2 and TRBJ1-1, is GAGVSQSPSNKVTEKGKDVELRCDPISGHTALYWYRQSLGQGLEFLIYFQGNSAPDKSGLPSDRFSAERTGGSVSTLTIQRTQQEDSAVYLCASSFTPGATEAFFGQGTRLTVV.

The V gene is TRBV6-5, the J gene TRBJ1-6; the D gene is possibly TRBD1 (6 bases). The CDR3 runs 15 residues. Germline V gene sequence: CDR1 MNHEY, CDR2 SVGAGI. The V end lost 3 bases, the J end lost 6 bases, and 12 bases lay between the germline ends. CDR3 sequence (DNA): TGTGCCAGCAGTTATCGGGGGCCCTTTAATTCACCCCTCCACTTT. It yields the protein CASSYRGPFNSPLHF.

This chain uses TRBV21-1 with TRBJ2-3; the table's D call, TRBD1, was not checked against the DNA. TRBV21-1 is labeled a pseudogene. The CDR3 is made up of 15 amino acids. The CDR3 DNA is TGTGCCAGCAGCAAACCGGGTCTGAGAACAGATACGCAGTATTTT. Translation gives CASSKPGLRTDTQYF.

The CDR3, as DNA: TGTGCCAGCAGCTTCGCCTCCTACGAGCAGTACTTC. Its protein is CASSFASYEQYF. The J gene is TRBJ2-7, the V gene TRBV7-9; D is undetermined. This CDR3 is 12 amino acids long. V was shortened by 3 bases and J by 0 bases, with 3 bases between the two germline ends. Germline lookup yields CDR1 SEHNR and CDR2 FQNEAQ (reference sequence).

This clonotype turned up a few times. The V gene is TRBV6-1, the J gene TRBJ2-5; possibly TRBD1 for D (5 bases). The CDR3 contains 12 residues. The germline V gene has CDR1 MNHNS and CDR2 SASEGT. In DNA, the CDR3 is TGTGTCGTTAGATCAGGGCCGGAGACCCAGTACTTC. This sequence encodes CVVRSGPETQYF.

The chain has TRBV5-6 and TRBJ2-5; 9 bases match TRBD1. V shed 1 base, J shed 1 base, and the junction held 8 bases outside the gene matches. Looked up from germline, CDR1 is SGHDT and CDR2 is YYEEEE. This CDR3 is built from 17 residues. As DNA, the CDR3 is TGTGCCAGCAGCTTGTCCATCCGGGACAGGGCCCAAGAGACCCAGTACTTC. Protein product: CASSLSIRDRAQETQYF.

This clonotype has only one observation. The rearrangement uses TRBV2 and TRBJ2-3; 9 bases align to TRBD2. J gave up 0 bases and V 4 bases, and 17 bases lay outside the gene matches. The CDR3 extends over 20 amino acids. The V gene's germline CDR1 is SNHLY and CDR2 FYNNEI. CDR3 coding DNA: TGTGCCAGCAGTGGCGGGGTACTAAGCGGGGGGCACACTAGCACAGATACGCAGTATTTT. Translation: CASSGGVLSGGHTSTDTQYF.

This chain connects TRBV7-9 to TRBJ2-7; TRBD1 is a possible D gene (6 bases). CDR3 length: 17 amino acids. V lost 1 base and J 0 bases, leaving 16 bases between the germline ends. Germline CDR1 reads SEHNR; CDR2 reads FQNEAQ (reference sequence). For the CDR3, the DNA is TGTGCCAGCAGCTTAGATGCGGTGCAGGGGACCTCCTACGAGCAGTACTTC. It is translated as CASSLDAVQGTSYEQYF.

The CDR3 loop is CASSHELAVIQETQYF. CDR3 in DNA: TGTGCCAGCAGTCACGAACTAGCCGTTATCCAAGAGACCCAGTACTTC. The chain is built from TRBV11-3 and TRBJ2-5; weak D call: TRBD2 (6 bases). Germline V gene lookup returns CDR1 SGHNT and CDR2 YENEEA. This CDR3 spans 16 amino acids. With 6 bases removed from V and 1 base from J, the gap between germline ends came to 18 bases.

The chain joins TRBV11-2 to TRBJ2-5; TRBD2 is a possible D gene (5 bases). Germline V gives CDR1 SGHAT, CDR2 FQNNGV. The CDR3 spans 14 residues. V lost 5 bases, J lost 2 bases, and 12 bases lay in between. The chain's CDR3 is CASSLNRGQETQYF. In DNA, the CDR3 is TGTGCCAGCAGCCTAAACCGGGGTCAAGAGACCCAGTACTTC.

This clonotype is classed as medium-sized. The CDR3 DNA reads as TGTGCCAGCAGCCTGGACGGCCTTGAAGCTTTCTTT. As protein: CASSLDGLEAFF. This chain joins TRBV7-3 and TRBJ1-1; D call uncertain. V was trimmed by 5 bases and J by 7 bases, leaving 11 bases between them. This CDR3 has 12 amino acids. Per germline, CDR1 SGHTA and CDR2 FQGTGA.

V usage is TRBV20-1 and J usage is TRBJ2-7; TRBD2 matches at 8 bases. J gave up 5 bases and V 4 bases, and 13 bases lay outside the gene matches. Germline-derived CDR1 and CDR2 are DFQATT and SNEGSKA (reference sequence). The CDR3 has 15 residues. The CDR3 loop is CSAIISGGPWNEQYF. The CDR3 DNA follows: TGCAGTGCTATTATATCGGGAGGGCCGTGGAACGAGCAGTACTTC.

This chain joins TRBV7-2 and TRBJ1-6; D is possibly TRBD1 (6 bases). Per germline, CDR1 SGHTA and CDR2 FQGNSA. The CDR3 has 15 amino acids. The V end lost 0 bases, the J end lost 9 bases, and 12 bases lay between the germline ends. The CDR3 sequence: CASSLAGGRSSPLHF. DNA for the CDR3: TGTGCCAGCAGCTTAGCCGGGGGCCGAAGTTCACCCCTCCACTTT.

This clonotype was detected a few times. The chain has TRBV7-9 and TRBJ2-2; a weak D match, TRBD2 (5 bases). There are 13 residues in the CDR3. V was trimmed by 5 bases and J by 4 bases, leaving 8 bases between them. The germline V gene has CDR1 SEHNR and CDR2 FQNEAQ (reference sequence). The CDR3 region has the DNA TGTGCCAGCAGCCCGCGGGCCACCGGGGAGCTGTTTTTT. It translates to CASSPRATGELFF.

J is TRBJ2-1 and V is TRBV7-2, with D possibly matching TRBD2 (6 bases). This CDR3 has 18 residues. Germline loops: CDR1 SGHTA, CDR2 FQGNSA. The V end was cut by 1 base, the J end by 0 bases, with 16 bases between. CDR3 nucleotides: TGTGCCAGCAGCTTAGGCGAACGGTGGCGGGACTCCTACAATGAGCAGTTCTTC. Amino acids: CASSLGERWRDSYNEQFF. The full variable domain, its missing parts supplied by reference TRBV7-2 and TRBJ2-1, is GAGVSQSPSNKVTEKGKDVELRCDPISGHTALYWYRQSLGQGLEFLIYFQGNSAPDKSGLPSDRFSAERTGGSVSTLTIQRTQQEDSAVYLCASSLGERWRDSYNEQFFGPGTRLTVL.

This clonotype was seen only a few times. The gene calls are TRBV21-1 and TRBJ2-7; TRBD1 reflects the table's D call only, with no check against the DNA. TRBV21-1 is deemed a pseudogene. The CDR3 sequence is 13 residues long. CDR3 sequence reads: CASSKQGGYEQYF. For the CDR3, the DNA is TGTGCCAGCAGCAAACAGGGTGGGTACGAGCAGTACTTC.

The V and J genes are TRBV6-1 and TRBJ1-1, with D uncertain. The germline V and J ends were trimmed by 4 bases and 4 bases, with 16 bases remaining between them. Germline V gene data show CDR1 as MNHNS and CDR2 as SASEGT. CDR3 size: 15 residues. The CDR3 region is CASSAHSPGVTEAFF. The CDR3 DNA sequence: TGTGCCAGCAGTGCGCACTCCCCTGGGGTCACTGAAGCTTTCTTT.